The 29 T cell receptor beta chains in this list originate from one sample, sequenced in a study of blood T cells in healthy people across ages (dated by TCRdb to between 2014 and 2017). Library preparation employed 5' RACE. For sequencing, an Illumina HiSeq 2500 was employed. The second PCR ran for about 6 to 12 cycles and used a J-beta primer mix along with a sample-barcoded 5' primer. TCRdb ran its own pipeline on the public reads, namely fastp trimming at Q25 and MiXCR clone calling, and kept in-frame beta chains. CDR3 protein duplicates are merged, each entry listing the most common genes and DNA. In this sample the table shows about 900,000 distinct CDR3 sequences, 48% of which occur a single time. The leading ten clones occupy around an eighth of the sample. The sample comprised blood. The receptors were gathered from a man aged 25 to 40 in good health.

This clonotype showed up just a few times. J is TRBJ2-7 and V is TRBV20-1; D is tentatively TRBD1 or TRBD2 (5 bases each). From germline, CDR1 is DFQATT and CDR2 SNEGSKA (reference sequence). The CDR3 sequence is 13 residues long. The germline V and J ends were trimmed by 8 bases and 3 bases, with 17 bases remaining between them. As DNA, the CDR3 is TGCAGTCTAGCCCAGGGATTGAACTACGAGCAGTACTTC. Residues: CSLAQGLNYEQYF.

The genes are TRBV9 and TRBJ2-7; 8 bases are shared with TRBD1. Germline V CDR1 and CDR2: SGDLS, YYNGEE. Trimming took 0 bases from V and 2 from J; bases not matched to a gene: 7. This CDR3 is built from 16 residues. In DNA, the CDR3 is TGTGCCAGCAGCGTAGCAGGGACAGGAGGGCCCTACGAGCAGTACTTC. Residues: CASSVAGTGGPYEQYF. Full variable domain (rest looked up from reference TRBV9 and TRBJ2-7): DSGVTQTPKHLITATGQRVTLRCSPRSGDLSVYWYQQSLDQGLQFLIQYYNGEERAKGNILERFSAQQFPDLHSELNLSSLELGDSALYFCASSVAGTGGPYEQYFGPGTRLTVT.

In this sample, this clonotype turned up many times. The chain links TRBV12-3 or TRBV12-4 to TRBJ1-1, with D perhaps matching TRBD1 (6 bases). V was shortened by 4 bases and J by 1 base, with 10 bases between the two germline ends. The CDR3 consists of 14 residues. CDR3 nucleotide sequence: TGTGCCAGCAGTTCCGAACAGGGGAACACTGAAGCTTTCTTT. It codes for CASSSEQGNTEAFF.

The chain combines TRBV9 with TRBJ2-7; the match to TRBD1 covers 9 bases. Germline values: CDR1 SGDLS, CDR2 YYNGEE. This CDR3 contains 16 residues. V shed 2 bases and J 5 bases; nucleotides not matched to a gene: 11. The CDR3 is CASSVGSGTGLNEQYF. The CDR3 nucleotides read TGTGCCAGCAGCGTGGGGAGCGGGACAGGGCTGAACGAGCAGTACTTC.

The V call is TRBV29-1, the J call TRBJ2-1; D is tentatively TRBD1 or TRBD2 (6 bases each). V dropped 4 bases and J dropped 7 bases, with 14 bases sitting between them. The CDR3 extends over 13 amino acids. Germline V gene sequence: CDR1 SQVTM, CDR2 ANQGSEA. CDR3 loop: CSVAVTGGNEQFF. The CDR3 region has the DNA TGCAGCGTTGCAGTGACAGGAGGGAATGAGCAGTTCTTC.

The J gene is TRBJ2-5, the V gene TRBV20-1; possible D gene TRBD2, 6 bases. With the DNA end fitting TRBJ2-7 better, the J assignment may be wrong. Germline V gene data show CDR1 as DFQATT and CDR2 as SNEGSKA (reference sequence). The CDR3 is 13 amino acids. CDR3 sequence reads: CSAIKEGRDEQYF. CDR3 DNA: TGCAGTGCTATTAAGGAGGGACGCGACGAGCAGTACTTC.

The V gene is TRBV7-3, the J gene TRBJ1-1; D perhaps matches TRBD1 (5 bases). The CDR3 totals 16 residues. The V gene's germline CDR1 is SGHTA and CDR2 FQGTGA. V was pared by 2 bases and J by 4 bases, with 17 bases between. CDR3 sequence: CASSLEPQGWGTEAFF. For the CDR3, the DNA is TGTGCCAGCAGCTTAGAGCCCCAGGGATGGGGCACTGAAGCTTTCTTT.

This chain joins TRBV19 and TRBJ2-1; D may correspond to TRBD1 or TRBD2 (5 bases each). Germline V gene data show CDR1 as LNHDA and CDR2 as SQIVND (reference sequence). The CDR3 is made up of 15 amino acids. Trimming removed 2 bases at V and 7 bases at J, with 15 bases between. CDR3 sequence: CASSIYAGARNEQFF. The CDR3 DNA follows: TGTGCCAGTAGTATATATGCCGGGGCGAGGAATGAGCAGTTCTTC.

This clonotype was seen just once. The genes are TRBV11-2 and TRBJ2-7; tentative D call: TRBD2 (6 bases). This CDR3 spans 15 amino acids. In germline, CDR1 is SGHAT, CDR2 FQNNGV. The ends were cut back, 5 bases at V and 0 bases at J, with 14 bases in the middle. The CDR3 spells CASSPGGSSSYEQYF. The CDR3 DNA reads TGTGCCAGCAGCCCCGGAGGGTCGAGCTCCTACGAGCAGTACTTC.

This clonotype has at least ten counts. The chain couples TRBV24-1 to TRBJ2-5, with D possibly matching TRBD2 (6 bases). CDR3 length: 16 amino acids. Trimming pared 0 bases from V and 5 bases from J, leaving 15 bases between. The germline gives CDR1 KGHDR, CDR2 SFDVKD. CDR3 DNA: TGTGCCACCAGTGATTTGCTCTTCGGGGGTAGGGAGACCCAGTACTTC. It specifies CATSDLLFGGRETQYF.

The chain combines TRBV6-2 or TRBV6-3 with TRBJ2-3; D unresolved. The CDR3 consists of 17 residues. Germline V lookup: CDR1 MNHEY, CDR2 SVGEGT. V gave up 6 bases and J gave up 0 bases, with 19 bases separating them. The DNA of the CDR3 is TGTGCCAGCAGCCCATCAGTGGGCGACCTTAGCACAGATACGCAGTATTTT. This encodes CASSPSVGDLSTDTQYF.

With respect to this clonotype: One junction end disagrees with the germline gene, perhaps due to a read error. This chain connects TRBV20-1 to TRBJ2-7; possible D gene TRBD2, 5 bases. Germline CDR1 and CDR2: DFQATT and SNEGSKA (reference sequence). This CDR3 spans 14 amino acids. CDR3 nucleotides: TGCAGTGCTAGAGATGAAGGGAGCTCCTACGAGCAGAACTTC. Amino acids: CSARDEGSSYEQNF.

The V gene is TRBV5-6, the J gene TRBJ2-3; 12 bases line up with TRBD2. The V segment lost 2 bases and the J segment 0 bases; nucleotides outside the gene matches: 7. CDR3 length: 18 amino acids. Germline values: CDR1 SGHDT, CDR2 YYEEEE. The CDR3 region is CASSFERLAGGSTDTQYF. The CDR3 DNA reads TGTGCCAGCAGCTTCGAGCGGCTAGCGGGAGGGAGCACAGATACGCAGTATTTT.

This chain links TRBV7-9 with TRBJ1-6, with TRBD1 as a possible D gene (6 bases). CDR3 length equals 15 residues. Deletions cut 5 bases from V and 7 bases from J, with 15 bases between. Germline loops: CDR1 SEHNR, CDR2 FQNEAQ (reference sequence). Here the CDR3 DNA reads TGTGCCAGCAGCCTGCGGGAGGACAGAAATTCACCCCTCCACTTT. This codes for CASSLREDRNSPLHF.

The chain combines TRBV5-1 with TRBJ2-5; D ambiguous. Deletions cut 4 bases from V and 5 bases from J, with 18 bases between. CDR1 is SGHRS and CDR2 is YFSETQ in the germline V gene. The CDR3 is made up of 15 amino acids. The CDR3 DNA reads TGCGCCAGCAGCCCAGGCCGCCGGAAGGGTGAGACCCAGTACTTC. This encodes CASSPGRRKGETQYF.

The CDR3: CASSQYSGAGRKTDTQYF. CDR3 nucleotide sequence: TGTGCCAGCAGCCAATACAGCGGAGCGGGCAGAAAGACAGATACGCAGTATTTT. The J gene is TRBJ2-3, the V gene TRBV3-1; possibly TRBD2 for D (6 bases). V was pared by 2 bases and J by 3 bases, with 21 bases between. The CDR3 has 18 amino acids. CDR1 and CDR2 (germline): LGHDT, YNNKEL (reference sequence).

This rearrangement joins TRBV3-1 to TRBJ1-6; D remains ambiguous. Germline CDR1 LGHDT, CDR2 YNNKEL (reference sequence). Trimming removed 5 bases from V and 0 bases from J, with 11 bases in between. CDR3 length equals 16 residues. The DNA for the CDR3 is TGTGCCAGCAGCAGGAGCAGCAGCTCCTATAATTCACCCCTCCACTTT. Translating it yields CASSRSSSSYNSPLHF.

This rearrangement joins TRBV6-2 or TRBV6-3 to TRBJ2-1, with 11 bases matching TRBD2. With 5 bases clipped from V and 10 bases from J, the junction kept 7 bases outside the gene matches. Germline assignment: CDR1 MNHEY and CDR2 SVGEGT. CDR3 length: 14 residues. The CDR3 coding sequence is TGTGCCAGCAGTGGTGGTAGCGGGGGGGCCGAGCAGTTCTTC. This translates into CASSGGSGGAEQFF.

This clonotype has just one count. This chain uses TRBV3-1 with TRBJ2-1; 15 bases line up with TRBD2. CDR1 is LGHDT and CDR2 is YNNKEL in the germline V gene (reference sequence). The CDR3 extends over 17 amino acids. The ends lost 4 bases at V and 4 bases at J; junction bases unmatched: 5. CDR3 bases: TGTGCCAGCAGCCCTAGGACTAGCGGGGGGGCTTACAATGAGCAGTTCTTC. Its translation is CASSPRTSGGAYNEQFF.

V and J are TRBV5-1 and TRBJ1-4; D unresolved. The CDR3 covers 14 residues. V lost 4 bases to trimming and J lost 0 bases, with 7 bases between them. From germline, CDR1 is SGHRS and CDR2 YFSETQ. CDR3 amino acids: CASSPLATNEKLFF. CDR3 DNA: TGCGCCAGCAGCCCGCTTGCAACTAATGAAAAACTGTTTTTT. Full variable domain (outside the CDR3, taken from reference TRBV5-1 and TRBJ1-4): KAGVTQTPRYLIKTRGQQVTLSCSPISGHRSVSWYQQTPGQGLQFLFEYFSETQRNKGNFPGRFSGRQFSNSRSEMNVSTLELGDSALYLCASSPLATNEKLFFGSGTQLSVL.

This chain joins TRBV12-3 or TRBV12-4 and TRBJ2-4; 7 bases map to TRBD2. The J segment lost 13 bases and the V segment lost 7 bases, leaving 13 bases of the junction unmatched. CDR3 length: 13 residues. Here the CDR3 DNA reads TGTGCCAGCACCCGGGATACACGGCGGGAGCAGTACTTC. The encoded protein is CASTRDTRREQYF.

The CDR3 DNA follows: TGTGCCAGCACCCTATACGGTCGGACAGGGGTAGAGGGCTACACCTTC. Translated: CASTLYGRTGVEGYTF. The chain combines TRBV12-3 or TRBV12-4 with TRBJ1-2; 9 nucleotides agree with TRBD1. Germline trimming cut 7 bases from V and 8 bases from J; bases unmatched to any gene: 17. There are 16 residues in the CDR3.

The rearrangement uses TRBV29-1 and TRBJ2-2; possible D gene TRBD2, 5 bases. Germline-derived CDR1 and CDR2 are SQVTM and ANQGSEA. The CDR3 consists of 16 residues. V was clipped by 6 bases and J by 4 bases, with 21 bases between them. The chain's CDR3 is CSVGGQDGISTGELFF. The CDR3 DNA reads as TGCAGCGTCGGCGGGCAGGACGGGATCTCCACCGGGGAGCTGTTTTTT.

The chain is built from TRBV5-1 and TRBJ2-5; TRBD1 might be the D (5 bases). From germline, CDR1 is SGHRS and CDR2 YFSETQ. V shed 0 bases and J shed 5 bases, with 11 bases lying between them. CDR3 size: 14 residues. The DNA of the CDR3 is TGCGCCAGCAGCTTGGATGGGGCCGGGGAGACCCAGTACTTC. This codes for CASSLDGAGETQYF. Combining the CDR3 with reference TRBV5-1 and TRBJ2-5 gives the whole variable domain KAGVTQTPRYLIKTRGQQVTLSCSPISGHRSVSWYQQTPGQGLQFLFEYFSETQRNKGNFPGRFSGRQFSNSRSEMNVSTLELGDSALYLCASSLDGAGETQYFGPGTRLLVL.

The gene calls are TRBV2 and TRBJ2-3; the match to TRBD2 covers 13 bases. CDR3 length: 16 amino acids. V lost 3 bases and J lost 6; bases outside the gene matches: 6. Germline CDR1 SNHLY, CDR2 FYNNEI. Here the CDR3 reads CASSDRGLAGVDTQYF. CDR3 sequence (DNA): TGTGCCAGCAGTGATCGTGGACTAGCGGGGGTCGATACGCAGTATTTT. The full variable domain, in which reference TRBV2 and TRBJ2-3 provide the parts outside the CDR3, is EPEVTQTPSHQVTQMGQEVILRCVPISNHLYFYWYRQILGQKVEFLVSFYNNEISEKSEIFDDQFSVERPDGSNFTLKIRSTKLEDSAMYFCASSDRGLAGVDTQYFGPGTRLTVL.

This sequence joins TRBV18 and TRBJ1-2, with TRBD1 identical over 9 bases. This CDR3 is built from 17 residues. Germline assignment: CDR1 KGHSH and CDR2 LQKENI. Trimming removed 0 bases from V and 8 bases from J; junction bases left unmatched: 13. The CDR3 sequence: CASSPPQSGQGNRGYTF. CDR3 coding DNA: TGTGCCAGCTCACCACCTCAAAGCGGACAGGGGAATCGGGGCTACACCTTC.

In this sample, this clonotype turned up once. The genes are TRBV5-1 and TRBJ2-7; 7 bases are shared with TRBD1. V lost 7 bases to trimming and J lost 1 base; unmatched junction nucleotides: 8. The germline V gene has CDR1 SGHRS and CDR2 YFSETQ. The CDR3 loop spans 14 amino acids. The chain's CDR3 is CASVNRGESYEQYF. The CDR3 region has the DNA TGCGCCAGCGTTAACAGGGGAGAGTCCTACGAGCAGTACTTC. The whole variable domain, filled in from reference TRBV5-1 and TRBJ2-7, reads KAGVTQTPRYLIKTRGQQVTLSCSPISGHRSVSWYQQTPGQGLQFLFEYFSETQRNKGNFPGRFSGRQFSNSRSEMNVSTLELGDSALYLCASVNRGESYEQYFGPGTRLTVT.

The chain has TRBV19 and TRBJ2-7; 7 nucleotides match TRBD1. The CDR3 has 15 amino acids. The junction had 6 bases not matched to a gene; V was cut back by 2 bases and J by 2 bases. CDR1 and CDR2 (germline): LNHDA, SQIVND (reference sequence). The chain's CDR3 is CASSISDRVTYEQYF. CDR3 coding DNA: TGTGCCAGTAGTATATCCGACAGGGTGACCTACGAGCAGTACTTC.

The chain employs TRBV9 and TRBJ1-2; 8 nucleotides align to TRBD1. Germline V lookup: CDR1 SGDLS, CDR2 YYNGEE. The CDR3 consists of 15 residues. V dropped 3 bases and J dropped 5; count of bases not matched to a gene: 9. This CDR3 is CASSADRDRLYGYTF. In DNA form, the CDR3 reads TGTGCCAGCAGCGCGGACAGGGACAGGTTGTATGGCTACACCTTC. Based on the CDR3 plus reference TRBV9 and TRBJ1-2, the full variable domain is DSGVTQTPKHLITATGQRVTLRCSPRSGDLSVYWYQQSLDQGLQFLIQYYNGEERAKGNILERFSAQQFPDLHSELNLSSLELGDSALYFCASSADRDRLYGYTFGSGTRLTVV.